Listed here are 7 T cell receptor beta chains from one sample, sequenced in a study of T cells in Graves' hyperthyroidism and ophthalmopathy (dated by TCRdb to the late 2010s). The method was multiplex PCR. Instrument used: Illumina HiSeq 2000. The TCR beta CDR3 regions were amplified from the RNA transcripts. For the first round of RT-PCR on the TCR CDR3, the HTBI primer set was used together with the Qiagen OneStep RT-PCR kit. TCRdb applied fastp at Q25 and MiXCR to the public reads, then kept only in-frame beta chains. CDR3 protein sequences are deduplicated, and each keeps its most common genes and DNA. Here the sample has over 300,000 distinct CDR3 sequences; over 11% occur a single time. The ten largest clones capture about 11% of the sample. Sequencing was carried out using blood. All receptors come from a woman in her sixties with Graves' hyperthyroidism.

There are many counts of this clonotype. The chain recombines TRBV15 with TRBJ2-5, with D perhaps TRBD2 (7 bases). Germline V gene data show CDR1 as LNHNV and CDR2 as YYDKDF (reference sequence). Trimming left V 0 bases short and J 3 bases short, with 11 bases between. The CDR3 loop spans 15 amino acids. CDR3 DNA: TGTGCCACCAGCAGAGATGGGAGGGACAAAGAGACCCAGTACTTC. Translated: CATSRDGRDKETQYF.

This clonotype has ten or more counts. The V and J genes are TRBV27 and TRBJ2-3; 9 bases align to TRBD1. J gave up 4 bases and V 2 bases, and 4 bases lay outside the gene matches. Germline V gene sequence: CDR1 MNHEY, CDR2 SMNVEV (reference sequence). The CDR3 length is 15 residues. CDR3: CASSLGTGSSDTQYF. CDR3 DNA sequence: TGTGCCAGCAGTTTAGGGACAGGGAGCTCAGATACGCAGTATTTT.

This clonotype came up a few times. This sequence joins TRBV4-1 and TRBJ2-3; D possibly corresponds to TRBD2 (6 bases). V was clipped by 3 bases and J by 1 base, with 11 bases between them. Germline-derived CDR1 and CDR2 are MGHRA and YSYEKL. The CDR3 covers 15 residues. The DNA for the CDR3 is TGCGCCAGCAGCCAGCGGGGACCCGGCACAGATACGCAGTATTTT. Translated, it gives CASSQRGPGTDTQYF.

Concerning this clonotype: A much more abundant neighbour one base away suggests this may be a read error. The chain's CDR3 is CSATRTGTGGGEAFF. In DNA, the CDR3 is TGCAGTGCCACCCGGACCGGGACAGGGGGCGGTGAAGCTTTCTTT. The rearrangement joins TRBV20-1 to TRBJ1-1; the match to TRBD1 covers 12 bases. This CDR3 has 15 residues. The trim removed 6 bases at V and 7 bases at J, leaving 12 bases unmatched. Per germline, CDR1 DFQATT and CDR2 SNEGSKA (reference sequence).

This clonotype was picked up many times. V and J are TRBV7-9 and TRBJ1-1, with 7 bases matching TRBD1. With 5 bases clipped from V and 6 bases from J, the junction kept 9 bases outside the gene matches. The CDR3 totals 14 residues. Germline V gene sequence: CDR1 SEHNR, CDR2 FQNEAQ (reference sequence). The CDR3 region has the DNA TGTGCCAGCAGCCAGAGACAGGGTGGCGCTGAAGCTTTCTTT. It codes for CASSQRQGGAEAFF.

This clonotype showed up many times. The V call is TRBV7-9, the J call TRBJ2-7; D perhaps matches TRBD1 (5 bases). The germline gives CDR1 SEHNR, CDR2 FQNEAQ (reference sequence). V gave up 5 bases and J gave up 5 bases, with 13 bases separating them. CDR3 size: 13 residues. The CDR3 here is CASSLLVGDEQYF. The CDR3 nucleotides read TGTGCCAGCAGCCTCCTCGTAGGGGACGAGCAGTACTTC.

In this sample, this clonotype turned up many times. The CDR3 sequence is CASSFIPRTSKNIQYF. Written as DNA, the CDR3 is TGTGCCAGCAGTTTTATCCCCCGGACTTCCAAAAACATTCAGTACTTC. V usage is TRBV28 and J usage is TRBJ2-4; tentatively, D is TRBD2 (5 bases). Trimming stripped 3 bases from V and 2 bases from J, with 14 bases between. The CDR3 contains 16 residues. From germline, CDR1 is MDHEN and CDR2 SYDVKM.